What follows is one T cell receptor (beta chain) and its context. The clone's antigen remains unknown. Base qualities are not recorded, but no much larger clone differs from it by a single base. The cohort comprised 550 to 700 healthy bone marrow donors. At the time of sampling, every cohort member was nominally healthy, though immune exposures that went unrecorded were likely present. The donor tested CMV seronegative, placing the donor among the 350 or so seronegative members of the cohort. Every donor gave a peripheral blood sample, and the peripheral blood mononuclear cells from that sample were used for TCR beta sequencing. Genomic DNA was extracted from the blood cell samples with the Qiagen DNeasy Blood Extraction Kit. Receptor amplification or capture employed the immunoSEQ multiplex PCR assay. The multiplex PCR relied on a mix of 60 forward primers for TCR Vbeta segments and 13 reverse primers for TCR Jbeta segments. The CDR3 region of rearranged TCR beta genes was amplified from genomic DNA by a multiplex PCR assay. The Illumina HiSeq System was used to sequence the amplified TCR beta libraries as 87-base-pair reads. The study's own analysis went as follows. In a later analysis, roughly 80 million unique TCR beta chains were counted across the 650 to 700 repertoires, and roughly 9.9 million of these chains were shared by at least two donors. To remove PCR and sequencing errors, raw reads were error-corrected and collapsed into unique sequences using a nearest-neighbor algorithm that merged closely related sequences. Alignment of CDR3 sequences to IMGT reference sequences was used to assign V, D and J gene segments. For a sequence to be retained, a match of at least six nucleotides was required to both a V gene segment and a J gene segment. A rearrangement was called productive if the CDR3 had no stop codons and remained in frame with V and J, and every other rearrangement was called non-productive. CDR3 was defined according to IMGT convention as the region running from the second conserved V-encoded cysteine to the conserved J-encoded phenylalanine. In an earlier analysis of 587 of the donors, sequences lacking an unambiguous match to a single V gene segment were excluded. In an earlier analysis of approximately 560 of the donors, a V segment was called functional when productive rearrangements were above 56.7%, and segregating when the standard deviation between donors exceeded 5%. To diagnose cytomegalovirus status from the catalog of TCR beta chain sequences, a statistical classification framework was built. In a later analysis, TCR nucleotide sequences were compared against IMGT/GENE-DB human TR gene sequences so that V and J genes could be assigned. In a later analysis, CDR3 sequences and most-parsimonious VDJ recombination scenarios were assigned using the TCRdist pipeline. In a later analysis, each TCR beta chain was defined by its CDR3 amino acid sequence together with its V-gene family, and reads lacking a unique V-gene family were excluded. To address suspected cross-contamination and a sequencing artifact, a later analysis removed 450 to 700 highly shared, low-generation-probability nucleotide sequences. A later analysis calculated a clonal expansion index for each public chain from normalized within-repertoire ranks of inferred template counts. Generation probabilities in a later analysis came from a VDJ recombination model fitted to out-of-frame rearrangements, and those results were checked against IGoR. In a later analysis, hypergeometric tests were used to score TCR-TCR, TCR-HLA and TCR-CMV co-occurrence, with a repertoire-size bias correction applied to TCR pairs. In a later analysis, false discovery rates were estimated by permuting HLA or CMV assignments 20 times. In a later analysis, co-occurring TCRs were grouped using DBSCAN, and TCRdist sequence similarity was added for clustering within HLA-allele-positive subsets. Repertoires with fewer than 30,000 or more than 120,000 public chains, plus five repertoires with anomalous nucleotide sharing, were excluded from co-occurrence clustering. Sourced from immuneACCESS, this table was stored by TCRdb with only in-frame sequences that have V and J called. A share of the clones is absent; for the studies checked, an unresolved V gene accounts for under half, and the remainder has no known explanation. The V and J calls and clone size are taken from that table; D and trimming were inferred from the DNA. In this sample the table shows about 130,000 clones, around 83% of which occur a single time. Of the sample, 1.2% is held by the ten largest clones.

CDR1 and CDR2 (SNHLY, FYNNEI) derive from the germline V gene. Deletion took 8 bases off V and 0 bases off J, with a span of 10 bases between the germline ends. Spanning cysteine to phenylalanine, the CDR3 consists of 14 amino acids. Kept here is only the CDR3 DNA, which spans 42 bases and is read in frame from base 1. This sample was included in a study of cytomegalovirus exposure and HLA in healthy donors (dated by TCRdb to between 2016 and 2019). For the wider study: An earlier analysis of approximately 640 of the donors reported more than 250 Gb of sequence data and around 110 million unique TCR beta sequences from some 180 million T cells. An early release covering 550 to 700 HLA-typed donors comprised approximately 290 gigabases of sequencing data and around 80 million unique TCR sequences. The genetic ancestry cluster associated with self-reported Caucasian donors included 65% to 90% of the roughly 390 genotyped donors. The study aimed to test whether cataloging public T cell receptors could reveal signatures of past pathogen exposure. Using immunosequencing, the study profiled T cell repertoires from fewer than 700 subjects and related those repertoires to cytomegalovirus serostatus. Besides the first cohort of 500 to 700 subjects, a separate validation cohort made up of 120 different subjects was used. High-throughput TCR immunosequencing, statistical association of individual TCRs with disease status, and machine learning were combined to predict cytomegalovirus infection status. A later analysis re-examined previously published TCR beta repertoires from roughly 650 donors and added high-resolution HLA genotyping to investigate patterns of TCR occurrence. Rather than drawing on any new phenotypic data, the later analysis identified candidate immune exposures from TCR beta sequences and the way those sequences occurred across donors. An earlier analysis of 587 of the donors used high-throughput TCR beta sequencing to judge whether each TCR beta V gene segment behaved as functional or pseudogenic. Donor age, sex, ethnicity and CMV serostatus were collected together with the repertoire data. Genome-wide SNP genotypes for about 55% of the 666 donors were used in a later genetic analysis, which treated that subset as a discovery cohort. All discovery cohort repertoires had been generated using a single sequencing platform. Class I and class II HLA loci were covered by the typing at four-digit resolution. Typing coverage varied by locus: roughly 620-640 donors for A, B, C, DRB1 and DQB1; 522 for DQA1; approximately 570 for DPA1; more than 450 for DPB1. Roughly 5 DR-DQ haplotypes were handled as single units for association and clustering because linkage in the cohort was strong. On average, roughly 240,000 unique TCR beta nucleotide sequences were sequenced per donor among a few hundred genotyped donors of the cohort, with roughly 18% of those sequences being non-productive.

General findings and caveats noted by the study authors: The only immune exposure information available for the cohort was CMV serostatus. Some 16 rarely observed V segments, including chromosome 9 orphons, were excluded from the earlier analysis of just under 600 of the donors because counts were too low. A further reported finding was that TCR beta sequences accurately predicted the HLA-A and HLA-B alleles for most subjects in the first cohort. In both the original and validation cohorts, the classifier was reported to diagnose cytomegalovirus status with high specificity and sensitivity. While some public TCRs were present in many individuals, most TCR sequences turned up only very rarely across donors. A later analysis found that TCR association rates varied across HLA loci, with DRB1 alleles showing the most associated TCRs and HLA-C alleles the fewest. Some IMGT-functional V segments, including TRBV6-2 and TRBV6-3, could not be told apart with the 87-base-pair reads, so those segments were excluded. When HLA alleles, especially DR and DQ, strongly co-occurred, TCR associations were difficult to assign to individual alleles. Because HLA typing was unavailable for some donors at each locus, only the typed subset was used in association tests. A later analysis associated 16,951 TCR beta sequences with specific HLA alleles at a false discovery rate of 0.05. An earlier analysis of around 500 of the donors showed that most TCR beta V segments appeared in productive rearrangements either about 87% or about 30% of the time, which broadly matched IMGT annotations. A total of about 180 TCR beta chains were listed by the study as associated with cytomegalovirus. The cohort was sequenced for TCR beta chains only, and without alpha or paired-chain data the features that could be detected were limited. Several of the top co-occurrence clusters appeared to be linked to parvovirus B19, influenza, CMV and Epstein-Barr virus, according to a later analysis. It was suggested by the authors that the approach could potentially be generalized to other disease states and immunological phenotypes. A later analysis found that HLA-associated TCR beta chains were more clonally expanded and had lower generation probabilities than equally common non-associated chains. The sequencing pipeline was judged likely to have produced a cluster of highly shared sequence variants as a technical artifact. V-gene and J-gene trimming of TCR beta chains was associated with a missense DCLRE1C variant in a later genetic analysis, and the association was replicated in an independent cohort. Sequencing depth was assumed to be roughly uniform across donors in the presence/absence analyses, though that assumption may not hold. In a later genetic analysis, fewer N-insertions in productive TCRs were reported among donors in an Asian-associated ancestry cluster than the roughly 710-donor mean. Correlated functional status among segregating V segments might be attributable to linkage disequilibrium, but an unknown experimental factor could not be ruled out. According to a later analysis, most CMV-associated TCR beta chains appeared to be HLA-restricted, and the HLA associations seemed to be driven largely by CMV exposure. In vitro tests confirmed that three of the cytomegalovirus-associated TCR beta chains recognize cytomegalovirus antigens.

The sequence links TRBV2 to TRBJ2-2; a tentative D call is TRBD1 (7 bases match). The origin of this receptor is a girl aged 2-10 years in good health and CMV-seronegative. The sample taken for sequencing was PBMCs. The nucleotide sequence reads as follows: TGTGCCAGCGGAGGGGGCTCGAACACCGGGGAGCTGTTTTTT. The encoded protein is CASGGGSNTGELFF.